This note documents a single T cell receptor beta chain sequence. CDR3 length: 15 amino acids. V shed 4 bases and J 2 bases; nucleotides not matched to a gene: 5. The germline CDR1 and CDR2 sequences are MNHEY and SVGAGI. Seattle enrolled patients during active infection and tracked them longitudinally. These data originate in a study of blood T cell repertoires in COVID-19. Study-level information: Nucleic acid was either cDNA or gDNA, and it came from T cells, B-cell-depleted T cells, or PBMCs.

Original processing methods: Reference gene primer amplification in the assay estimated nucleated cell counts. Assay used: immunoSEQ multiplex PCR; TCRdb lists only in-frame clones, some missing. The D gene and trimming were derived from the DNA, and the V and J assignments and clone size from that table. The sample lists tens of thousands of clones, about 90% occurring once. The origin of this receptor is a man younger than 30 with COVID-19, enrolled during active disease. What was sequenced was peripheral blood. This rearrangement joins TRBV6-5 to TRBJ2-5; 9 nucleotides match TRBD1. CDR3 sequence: CASSSTGGIQETQYF. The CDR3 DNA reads TGTGCCAGCAGTTCGACAGGGGGTATACAAGAGACCCAGTACTTC.